The sequence of this T cell receptor (beta chain) was determined in a study of monozygotic twins with inflammatory bowel disease (dated by TCRdb to about 2019). Turning to the overall study: The full study comprised around 28 monozygotic twin pairs: nine German pairs (four IBD-concordant, five IBD-discordant) and 19 IBD-discordant Danish pairs. Each individual had, on average, about 151 000 unique TCRalpha sequences and 181 000 unique TCRbeta sequences available for analysis. The search for disease-associated traits relied mainly on comparing, within discordant pairs, IBD patients with their genetically identical healthy co-twins. Overall results and qualifications from the work: IBD patients had lower TCRbeta repertoire diversity, measured by the inverse Simpson index, than their healthy co-twins. Distinction between different T cell subtypes could not be achieved in the analysis. Background noise and inter-individual variability may have been introduced into the repertoires by the differing immunosuppressive treatments among patients. Repertoire similarity did not differ between concordant and discordant twins, which could be due to limited statistical power. IBD patients shared fewer clonotypes with other individuals than healthy twins did, most markedly in patients showing signs of disease activity. The results gave no support for a single strong signal or clonotype linked to IBD.

As concerns this clonotype: No antigen is known for it.

The CDR3 has 15 amino acids, counting the end cysteine and phenylalanine. No DNA was logged. CDR1 and CDR2 (SGDLS, YYNGEE) derive from the germline V gene. From each donor, an approximately 2.3 ml peripheral blood sample was drawn into PAXgene tubes and stored at -80 degrees C. Without T cell sorting, total RNA was isolated from whole blood using the PAXgene blood miRNA kit on an automated QIAcube. Peripheral blood from monozygotic twin pairs, either concordant or discordant for inflammatory bowel disease, underwent deep TCRalpha and TCRbeta repertoire profiling that used unique molecular barcoding. Smoking habits were recorded for all twin pairs, and individuals were classified as current, former or never smokers. Library method: 5' RACE. For each TCR library, around 3,500 ng of total RNA was used. For each sample, cDNA synthesis was carried out in eight separate reactions using SMARTScribe reverse transcriptase. During cDNA synthesis, unique molecular identifiers containing a 6-nucleotide sample barcode were introduced by template switching. Two nested PCRs of 16 and 9 cycles amplified the TCRalpha and TCRbeta cDNA, and bead purification followed each PCR. Before amplification, the cDNA was both treated with uracil DNA-glycosylase and purified with the QIAquick PCR purification kit. In the second PCR, Illumina TruSeq-compatible adapters and sample-specific barcodes were added. Library quality and concentration were assessed using TapeStation and Qubit, and 4.5 to 5.5 ng of each library was pooled. Sequencing of the pooled libraries was done on an Illumina HiSeq2500 single-index Rapid Run using custom sequencing primers and 2 x 100 bp reads. Processing in the source paper ran as follows. UMI-based consensus assembly with MiGEC version 1.2.6 was used to correct PCR and sequencing errors. V(D)J alignment, clonotype assembly and CDR3 extraction were performed with MiXCR version 2.1.1. To normalise gene usage, clonotype sharing and MAIT/NKT TCR abundance, the top 1000, 10 000 and 20 000 clonotypes in each sample were analysed. Diversity was computed as the inverse Simpson index with the vegan R package after downsampling to 27 000 UMIs. Paired Mann-Whitney U tests on discordant twin pairs were used, with Benjamini-Hochberg multiple-testing correction. The reads underwent TCRdb reprocessing, giving one record for each CDR3 protein sequence and no DNA. Here the V and J calls rest on TCRdb's processing, not on the authors' analysis. This sample's clone table shows about 300,000 distinct CDR3 sequences. The ten biggest clones cover 5.5% to 6.5% of the sample.

This chain is built from TRBV9 and TRBJ2-7; TCRdb names TRBD1, which stays unverified in the absence of DNA. The clonotype comes from a human donor with ulcerative colitis or Crohn's disease, or a healthy co-twin of an affected twin (not recorded which). The sequencing input was blood. The CDR3 region reads CASSTGWTSSYEQYF.